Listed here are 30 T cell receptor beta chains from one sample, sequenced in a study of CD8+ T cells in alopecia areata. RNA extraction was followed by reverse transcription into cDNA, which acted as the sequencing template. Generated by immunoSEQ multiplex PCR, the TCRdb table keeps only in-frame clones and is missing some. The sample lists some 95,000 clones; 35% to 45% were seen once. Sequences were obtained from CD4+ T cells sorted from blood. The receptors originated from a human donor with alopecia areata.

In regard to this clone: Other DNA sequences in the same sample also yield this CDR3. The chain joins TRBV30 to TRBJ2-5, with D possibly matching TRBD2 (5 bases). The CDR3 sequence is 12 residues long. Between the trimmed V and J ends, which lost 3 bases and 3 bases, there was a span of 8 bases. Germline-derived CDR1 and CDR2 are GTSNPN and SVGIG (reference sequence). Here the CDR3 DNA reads TGTGCCTGGAGCGCCGGGGAAGAGACCCAGTACTTC. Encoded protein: CAWSAGEETQYF. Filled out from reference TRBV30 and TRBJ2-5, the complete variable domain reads SQTIHQWPATLVQPVGSPLSLECTVEGTSNPNLYWYRQAAGRGLQLLFYSVGIGQISSEVPQNLSASRPQDRQFILSSKKLLLSDSGFYLCAWSAGEETQYFGPGTRLLVL.

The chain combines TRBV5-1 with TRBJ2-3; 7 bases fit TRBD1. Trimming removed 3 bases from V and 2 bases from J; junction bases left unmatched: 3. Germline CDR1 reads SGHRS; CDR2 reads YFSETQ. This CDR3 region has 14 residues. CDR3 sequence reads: CASSWDSFTDTQYF. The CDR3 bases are TGCGCCAGCAGCTGGGACAGCTTCACAGATACGCAGTATTTT.

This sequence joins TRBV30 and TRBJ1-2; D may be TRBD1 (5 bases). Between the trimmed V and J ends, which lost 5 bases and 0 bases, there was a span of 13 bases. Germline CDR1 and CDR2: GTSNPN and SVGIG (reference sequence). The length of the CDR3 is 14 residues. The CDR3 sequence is CAWGTGVPNYGYTF. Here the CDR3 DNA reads TGTGCCTGGGGGACGGGGGTTCCTAACTATGGCTACACCTTC.

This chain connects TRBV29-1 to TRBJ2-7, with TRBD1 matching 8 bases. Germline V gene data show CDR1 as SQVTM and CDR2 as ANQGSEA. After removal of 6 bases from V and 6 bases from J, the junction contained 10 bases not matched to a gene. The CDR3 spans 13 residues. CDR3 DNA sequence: TGCAGCGTCAGAGGGACAGGAGAAAGCGAGCAGTACTTC. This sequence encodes CSVRGTGESEQYF.

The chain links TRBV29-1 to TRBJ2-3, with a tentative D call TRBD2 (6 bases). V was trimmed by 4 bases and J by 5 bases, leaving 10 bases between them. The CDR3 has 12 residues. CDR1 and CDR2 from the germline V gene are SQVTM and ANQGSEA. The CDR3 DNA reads TGCAGCGTTGCAAAGGGAGGAGATACGCAGTATTTT. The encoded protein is CSVAKGGDTQYF.

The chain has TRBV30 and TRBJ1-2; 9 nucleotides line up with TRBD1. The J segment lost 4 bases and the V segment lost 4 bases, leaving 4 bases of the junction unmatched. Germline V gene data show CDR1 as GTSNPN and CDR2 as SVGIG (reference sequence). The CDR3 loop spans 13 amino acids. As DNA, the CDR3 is TGTGCCTGGACCGCGGACAGGGGCTATGGCTACACCTTC. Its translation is CAWTADRGYGYTF. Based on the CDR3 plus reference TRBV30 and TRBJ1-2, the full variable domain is SQTIHQWPATLVQPVGSPLSLECTVEGTSNPNLYWYRQAAGRGLQLLFYSVGIGQISSEVPQNLSASRPQDRQFILSSKKLLLSDSGFYLCAWTADRGYGYTFGSGTRLTVV.

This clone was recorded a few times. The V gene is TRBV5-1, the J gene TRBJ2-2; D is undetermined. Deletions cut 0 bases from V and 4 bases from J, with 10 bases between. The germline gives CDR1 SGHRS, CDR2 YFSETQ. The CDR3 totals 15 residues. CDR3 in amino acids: CASSLANSRTGELFF. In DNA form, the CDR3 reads TGCGCCAGCAGCTTGGCAAACTCTCGCACCGGGGAGCTGTTTTTT.

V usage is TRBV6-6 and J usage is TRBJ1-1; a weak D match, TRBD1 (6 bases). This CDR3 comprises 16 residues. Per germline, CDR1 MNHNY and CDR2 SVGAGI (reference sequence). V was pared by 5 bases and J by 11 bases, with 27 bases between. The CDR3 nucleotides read TGTGCCAGCAGTCAAAAACATGGGGGACAACAGTCGAGGGCTTTCTTT. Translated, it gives CASSQKHGGQQSRAFF.

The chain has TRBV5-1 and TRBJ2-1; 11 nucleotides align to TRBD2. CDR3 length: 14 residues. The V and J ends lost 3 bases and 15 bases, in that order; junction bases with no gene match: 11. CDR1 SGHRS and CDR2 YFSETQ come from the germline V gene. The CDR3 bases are TGCGCCAGCAGCTCGGGTCTAGCGGGAGGTCGGAGGTTCTTC. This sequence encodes CASSSGLAGGRRFF.

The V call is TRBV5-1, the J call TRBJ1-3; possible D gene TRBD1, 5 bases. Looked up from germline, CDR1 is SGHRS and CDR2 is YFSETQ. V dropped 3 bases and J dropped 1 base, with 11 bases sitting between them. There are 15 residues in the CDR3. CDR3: CASSSGQLSGNTIYF. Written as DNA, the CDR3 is TGCGCCAGCAGCTCTGGACAACTATCTGGAAACACCATATATTTT.

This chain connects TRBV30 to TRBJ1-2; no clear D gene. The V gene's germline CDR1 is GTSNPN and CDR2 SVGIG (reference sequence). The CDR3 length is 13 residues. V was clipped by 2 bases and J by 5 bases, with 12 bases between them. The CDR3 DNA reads TGTGCCTGGAGTTCTACAGTGGGGTATGGCTACACCTTC. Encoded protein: CAWSSTVGYGYTF.

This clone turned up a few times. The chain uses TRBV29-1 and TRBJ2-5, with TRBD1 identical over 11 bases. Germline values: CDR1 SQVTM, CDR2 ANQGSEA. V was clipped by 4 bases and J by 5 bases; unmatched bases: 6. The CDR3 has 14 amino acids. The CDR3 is CSVVRTGGGETQYF. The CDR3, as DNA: TGCAGCGTTGTGAGGACAGGGGGCGGTGAGACCCAGTACTTC.

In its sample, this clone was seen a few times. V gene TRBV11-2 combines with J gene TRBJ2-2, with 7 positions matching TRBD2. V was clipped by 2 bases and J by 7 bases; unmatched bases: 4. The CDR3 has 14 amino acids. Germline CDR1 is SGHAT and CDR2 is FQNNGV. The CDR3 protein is CASSLQRTSGELFF. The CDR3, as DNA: TGTGCCAGCAGCTTACAACGGACTAGCGGGGAGCTGTTTTTT. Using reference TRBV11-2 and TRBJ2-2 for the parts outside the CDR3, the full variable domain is EAGVAQSPRYKIIEKRQSVAFWCNPISGHATLYWYQQILGQGPKLLIQFQNNGVVDDSQLPKDRFSAERLKGVDSTLKIQPAKLEDSAVYLCASSLQRTSGELFFGEGSRLTVL.

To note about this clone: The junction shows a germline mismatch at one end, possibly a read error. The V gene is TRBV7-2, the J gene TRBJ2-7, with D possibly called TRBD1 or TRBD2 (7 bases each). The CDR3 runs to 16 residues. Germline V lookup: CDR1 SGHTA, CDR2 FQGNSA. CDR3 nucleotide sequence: TGTGCCAGCAGCTTGGCAGGGGGGGTGATGGTCTACGGGCAGTACTTC. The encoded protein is CASSLAGGVMVYGQYF.

CDR3 residues: CASSQSIGGVVETQYF. The DNA of the CDR3 is TGCGCCAGCAGTCAATCGATTGGAGGGGTAGTGGAGACCCAGTACTTC. This sequence joins TRBV23-1 and TRBJ2-5; tentatively, D is TRBD2 (6 bases). TRBV23-1 is an open reading frame, and its role is uncertain. The length of the CDR3 is 16 residues. V was cut by 0 bases and J by 5 bases, with 16 bases left in between.

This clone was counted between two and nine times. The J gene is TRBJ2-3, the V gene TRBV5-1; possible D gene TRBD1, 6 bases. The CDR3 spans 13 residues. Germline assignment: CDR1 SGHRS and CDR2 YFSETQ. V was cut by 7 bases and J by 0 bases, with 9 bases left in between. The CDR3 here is CASGGGSTDTQYF. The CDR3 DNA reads TGCGCCAGCGGGGGCGGGAGCACAGATACGCAGTATTTT.

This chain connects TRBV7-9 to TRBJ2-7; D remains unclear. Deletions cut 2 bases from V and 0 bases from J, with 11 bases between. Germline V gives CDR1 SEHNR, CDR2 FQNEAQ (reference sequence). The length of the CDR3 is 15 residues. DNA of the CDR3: TGTGCCAGCAGCTTAAAGTTCCCGAGCTCCTACGAGCAGTACTTC. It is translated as CASSLKFPSSYEQYF.

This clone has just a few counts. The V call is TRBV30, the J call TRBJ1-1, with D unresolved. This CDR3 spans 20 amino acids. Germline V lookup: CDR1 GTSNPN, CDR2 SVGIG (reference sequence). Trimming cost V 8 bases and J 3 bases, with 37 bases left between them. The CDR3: CAGNRGIELETSRSYTEAFF. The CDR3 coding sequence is TGTGCCGGAAACCGGGGTATAGAACTTGAGACTTCTAGATCGTACACTGAAGCTTTCTTT.

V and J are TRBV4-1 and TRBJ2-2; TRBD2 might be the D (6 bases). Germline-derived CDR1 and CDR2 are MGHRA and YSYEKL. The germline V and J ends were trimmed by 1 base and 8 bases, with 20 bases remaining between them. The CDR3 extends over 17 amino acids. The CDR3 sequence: CASSQGPGPGAPGELFF. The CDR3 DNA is TGCGCCAGCAGCCAAGGGCCCGGACCGGGAGCACCGGGGGAGCTGTTTTTT.

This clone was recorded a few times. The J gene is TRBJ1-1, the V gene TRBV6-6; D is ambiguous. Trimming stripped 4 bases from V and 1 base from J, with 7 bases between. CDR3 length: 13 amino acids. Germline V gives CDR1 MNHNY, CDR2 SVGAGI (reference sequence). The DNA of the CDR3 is TGTGCCAGCAGTTCCACAGCGAACACTGAAGCTTTCTTT. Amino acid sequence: CASSSTANTEAFF.

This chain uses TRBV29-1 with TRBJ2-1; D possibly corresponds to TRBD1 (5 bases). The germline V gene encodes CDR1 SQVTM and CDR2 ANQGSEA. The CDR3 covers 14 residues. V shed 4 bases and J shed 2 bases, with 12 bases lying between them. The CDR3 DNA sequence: TGCAGCGTTGCCCCAGGGTGGACCTACAATGAGCAGTTCTTC. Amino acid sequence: CSVAPGWTYNEQFF.

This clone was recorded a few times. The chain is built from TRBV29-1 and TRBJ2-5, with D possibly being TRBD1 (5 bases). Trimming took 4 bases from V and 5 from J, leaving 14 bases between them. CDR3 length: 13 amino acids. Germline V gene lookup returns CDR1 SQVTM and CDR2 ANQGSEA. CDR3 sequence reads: CSVVKGIQETQYF. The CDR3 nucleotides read TGCAGCGTTGTAAAGGGGATTCAGGAGACCCAGTACTTC.

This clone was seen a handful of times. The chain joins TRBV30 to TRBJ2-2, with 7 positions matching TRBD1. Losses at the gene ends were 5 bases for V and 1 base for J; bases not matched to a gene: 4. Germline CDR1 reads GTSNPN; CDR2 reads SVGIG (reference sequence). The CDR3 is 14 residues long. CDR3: CAWGTARNTGELFF. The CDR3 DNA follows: TGTGCCTGGGGGACAGCACGGAACACCGGGGAGCTGTTTTTT.

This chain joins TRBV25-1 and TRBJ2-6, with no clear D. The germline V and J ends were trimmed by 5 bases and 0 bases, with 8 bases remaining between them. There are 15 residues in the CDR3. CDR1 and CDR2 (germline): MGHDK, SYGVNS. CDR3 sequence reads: CASSTDFSGANVLTF. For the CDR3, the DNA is TGTGCCAGCAGTACAGACTTCTCTGGGGCCAACGTCCTGACTTTC. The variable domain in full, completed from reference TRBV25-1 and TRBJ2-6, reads EADIYQTPRYLVIGTGKKITLECSQTMGHDKMYWYQQDPGMELHLIHYSYGVNSTEKGDLSSESTVSRIRTEHFPLTLESARPSHTSQYLCASSTDFSGANVLTFGAGSRLTVL.

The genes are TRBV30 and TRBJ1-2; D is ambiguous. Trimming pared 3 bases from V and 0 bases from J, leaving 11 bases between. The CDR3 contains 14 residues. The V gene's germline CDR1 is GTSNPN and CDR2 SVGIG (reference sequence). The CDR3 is CAWSTRGTNYGYTF. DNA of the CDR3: TGTGCCTGGAGCACCCGCGGGACTAACTATGGCTACACCTTC.

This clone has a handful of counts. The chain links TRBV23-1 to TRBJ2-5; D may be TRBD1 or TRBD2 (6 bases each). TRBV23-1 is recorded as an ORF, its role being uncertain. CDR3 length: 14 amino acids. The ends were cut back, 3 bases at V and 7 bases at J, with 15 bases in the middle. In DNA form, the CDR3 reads TGCGCCAGCAGTCATAGAGACAGGCGGGGGACCCAGTACTTC. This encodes CASSHRDRRGTQYF.

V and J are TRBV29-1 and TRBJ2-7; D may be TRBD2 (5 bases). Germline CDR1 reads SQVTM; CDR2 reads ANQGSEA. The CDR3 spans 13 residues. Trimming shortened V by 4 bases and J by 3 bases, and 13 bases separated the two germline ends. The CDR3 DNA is TGCAGCGTTGTTGCACGGGAAGGCTACGAGCAGTACTTC. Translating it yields CSVVAREGYEQYF.

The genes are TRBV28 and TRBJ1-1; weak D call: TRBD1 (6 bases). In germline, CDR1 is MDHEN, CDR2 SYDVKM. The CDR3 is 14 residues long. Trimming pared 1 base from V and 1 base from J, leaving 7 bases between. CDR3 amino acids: CASSLYRANTEAFF. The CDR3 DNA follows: TGTGCCAGCAGTTTATACAGGGCGAACACTGAAGCTTTCTTT.

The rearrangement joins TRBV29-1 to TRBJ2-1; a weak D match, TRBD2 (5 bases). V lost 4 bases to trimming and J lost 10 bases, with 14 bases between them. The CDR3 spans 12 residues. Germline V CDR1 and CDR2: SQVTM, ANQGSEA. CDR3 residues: CSVGSGSLEQFF. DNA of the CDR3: TGCAGCGTTGGGTCGGGGTCTCTCGAGCAGTTCTTC.

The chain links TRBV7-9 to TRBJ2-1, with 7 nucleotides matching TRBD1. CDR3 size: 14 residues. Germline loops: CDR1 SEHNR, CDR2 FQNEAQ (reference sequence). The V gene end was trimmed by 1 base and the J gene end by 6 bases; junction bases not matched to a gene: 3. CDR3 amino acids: CASSLGAGGNEQFF. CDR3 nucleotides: TGTGCCAGCAGCTTAGGAGCAGGGGGCAATGAGCAGTTCTTC.